This T cell receptor (beta chain) was retrieved from a study of neurological immune-mediated disorders. General study findings and limits: Sharing of CDR3 amino acid sequences among expanded clones across subjects was absent, suggesting private repertoires in all groups. The level of TCR clonal expansion was highest in patients with HTLV-1-associated myelopathy and lowest in multiple sclerosis, where it fell below the level seen in healthy controls.

Time point meaning: longitudinal time-point 2. The unsorted libraries were made from 2 million PBMCs kept at -80 C. The sample holds many counts of this clonotype. Its antigen remains unknown. Deletions cut 7 bases from V and 6 bases from J, with 13 bases between. The germline gives CDR1 SEHNR, CDR2 FQNEAQ (reference sequence). The CDR3 has 12 residues. cDNA was made by 5'RACE with 10-nucleotide random UMIs. TCRdb re-analysed the 5' RACE reads in MiXCR, keeping a single row per CDR3 protein. The profile shows about 80,000 distinct CDR3 sequences, about 5% of them singletons. This chain joins TRBV7-9 and TRBJ2-7; possible D gene TRBD2, 5 bases. Sequenced sample: PBMCs. The clonotype comes from a woman aged 60-75 years with multiple sclerosis. The CDR3 bases are TGTGCCAGCAATGAGGGCGCGGGCGAGCAGTACTTC. Encoded protein: CASNEGAGEQYF.